Listed here is a single TCR beta chain. Its antigen remains undetermined. One base away there is no much larger clone; base qualities are not given. The sample is drawn from a study of cytomegalovirus exposure and HLA in healthy donors (TCRdb year 2017). About the full investigation: The 650 to 750 repertoires of the first cohort and the 120 validation repertoires were produced on the same platform, according to a later analysis. Along with the approximately 700-subject first cohort, a separate validation cohort of over 90 different subjects was used. The study aimed to test whether cataloging public T cell receptors could reveal signatures of past pathogen exposure. High-throughput TCR immunosequencing, statistical association of individual TCRs with disease status, and machine learning were combined to predict cytomegalovirus infection status. Overall study results and their limits: A total of roughly 160 TCR beta chains were listed by the study as associated with cytomegalovirus. The authors suggested that the approach could potentially be extended to other disease states and immunological phenotypes. A later analysis had no HLA typing for the validation cohort, so co-occurrence there was scored across all 110 or so repertoires. A few of the identified cytomegalovirus-associated TCR beta chains were confirmed in vitro to be specific for cytomegalovirus antigens. While some public TCRs were present in many individuals, most TCR sequences turned up only very rarely across donors. In both the original and validation cohorts, the classifier was reported to diagnose cytomegalovirus status with high specificity and sensitivity. A later analysis found that TCRs clustered in the first cohort also tended to co-occur in the approximately 120 validation repertoires, with 90% to 95% of cluster scores above 0.

The CDR3 numbers 14 residues from cysteine through phenylalanine. The CDR3 DNA has 42 bases and is translated from base 1. V is reduced by 1 base and J by 7 bases, leaving a spacing of 13 bases between them. As encoded in the germline V gene, CDR1 is MGHRA while CDR2 is YSYEKL. The donors belonged to the validation cohort of 120 subjects, which was separate from the roughly 670-subject first cohort. The receptor library was made with the immunoSEQ multiplex PCR assay. For the original study's pipeline: To diagnose cytomegalovirus status from the catalog of TCR beta chain sequences, a statistical classification framework was built. In TCRdb, the immuneACCESS table is reduced to in-frame sequences with V and J assigned. These tables do not hold every clone; where another copy was compared, an unresolved V gene accounts for under half, and the others remain unexplained. That table gives V, J and clone size, and the DNA gave D and trimming. The sample table shows some 220,000 clones, and just over 90% are seen once. 1% to 1.2% of the sample comes from the top ten.

This receptor was taken from a young woman in good health and CMV-seronegative. Sequencing used PBMCs. The sequence joins TRBV4-1 to TRBJ1-2; the best D guess is TRBD1, with 6 bases matching. The base sequence is TGCGCCAGCAGCCAAGGGGGGCAGTCTTCTGGCTACACCTTC. Translation gives CASSQGGQSSGYTF.